The 5 T cell receptor beta chains given below trace back to one sample, sequenced in a study of somatic mutations in cytotoxic T cells in rheumatoid arthritis. Sequencing was performed with immunoSEQ multiplex PCR; in TCRdb, only in-frame clones are kept and a portion is missing. In the table there are about 29,000 clones, about 88% of which are singletons. Sequenced: CD8+ T cells sorted from blood. The receptors here all came from an adult with rheumatoid arthritis.

With respect to this clone: At one boundary the junction diverges from the germline segment, which might be a read error. The genes are TRBV7-7 and TRBJ2-1, with 7 positions matching TRBD2. The CDR3 runs 15 residues. Germline CDR1 and CDR2: SSHAT and FNYEAQ (reference sequence). The CDR3 DNA sequence: TGTGCTAGCAGCTTGACTAGCAACTCCGGAAATGAGCAGTTCTTC. Its translation: CASSLTSNSGNEQFF.

J is TRBJ1-2 and V is TRBV4-1; D call uncertain. Germline CDR1 reads MGHRA; CDR2 reads YSYEKL. Trimming took 2 bases from V and 10 from J, leaving 14 bases between them. The CDR3 is made up of 13 amino acids. The CDR3 loop reads CASSQRVAQDYTF. CDR3 in DNA: TGCGCCAGCAGCCAAAGGGTAGCCCAAGACTACACCTTC.

V usage is TRBV9 and J usage is TRBJ2-3; D gene unclear. Germline V gene data show CDR1 as SGDLS and CDR2 as YYNGEE. The CDR3 has 13 amino acids. V gave up 4 bases and J gave up 4 bases, with 10 bases separating them. The CDR3 reads CASSSWTPDTQYF. The CDR3 bases are TGTGCCAGCAGCAGCTGGACGCCAGATACGCAGTATTTT.

This chain joins TRBV27 and TRBJ2-7, with 7 positions matching TRBD2. Germline CDR1 reads MNHEY; CDR2 reads SMNVEV (reference sequence). The CDR3 is 15 residues long. V lost 4 bases, J lost 4 bases, and 10 bases stayed unmatched. The CDR3: CASSSASGTPYEQYF. CDR3 nucleotide sequence: TGTGCCAGCAGTTCTGCTAGCGGAACCCCATACGAGCAGTACTTC.

V gene TRBV4-3 combines with J gene TRBJ2-7; D uncertain. Trimming left V 0 bases short and J 3 bases short, with 12 bases between. The CDR3 covers 15 residues. The germline CDR1 and CDR2 sequences are LGHNA and YSLEER. The CDR3 reads CASSQERSRFYEQYF. CDR3 nucleotides: TGCGCCAGCAGCCAAGAAAGGAGCAGATTCTACGAGCAGTACTTC.